This TCR beta chain was sequenced in a study of blood T cell repertoires in COVID-19. The V and J ends lost 6 bases and 4 bases respectively, with 15 bases between them. CDR1 and CDR2 from the germline V gene are LNHDA and SQIVND (reference sequence). The CDR3 is made up of 15 amino acids. Here immunoSEQ multiplex PCR was the method, and the copy in TCRdb shows in-frame clones only, minus some. This sample carries 300,000 to 350,000 clones, over 75% of them seen once, and the ten largest clones take 2.2%. The sample comprised PBMCs or T cells enriched from blood (not recorded which). The chain employs TRBV19 and TRBJ2-2; D might be TRBD1 (6 bases). This sequence originates from a man between 25 and 39 years old who had recovered from COVID-19. DNA for the CDR3: TGTGCCAGTAGACGAGACAGGTCCTTCACCGGGGAGCTGTTTTTT. Translation: CASRRDRSFTGELFF.